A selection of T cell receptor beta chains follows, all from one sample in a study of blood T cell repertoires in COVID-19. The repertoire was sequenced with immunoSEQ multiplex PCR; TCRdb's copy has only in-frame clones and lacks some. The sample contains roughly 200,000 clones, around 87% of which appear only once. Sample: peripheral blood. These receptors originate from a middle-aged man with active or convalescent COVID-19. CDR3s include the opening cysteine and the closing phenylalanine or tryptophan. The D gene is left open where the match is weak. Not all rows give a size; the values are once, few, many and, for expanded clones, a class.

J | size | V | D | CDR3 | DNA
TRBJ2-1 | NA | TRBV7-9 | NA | CASRHDRPYNEQFF | TGTGCCAGCAGACACGACAGACCCTACAATGAGCAGTTCTTC
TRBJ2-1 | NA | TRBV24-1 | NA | CATSDLATGHNEQFF | TGTGCCACCAGTGATTTGGCTACAGGCCACAATGAGCAGTTCTTC
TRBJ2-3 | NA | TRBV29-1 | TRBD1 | CSGQGALIDTQYF | TGCAGCGGACAGGGGGCGCTTATAGATACGCAGTATTTT
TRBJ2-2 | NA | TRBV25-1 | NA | CASSVNGELFF | TGTGCCAGCAGTGTCAACGGGGAGCTGTTTTTT
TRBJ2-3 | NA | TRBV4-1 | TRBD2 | CASSQDSFSSGGGTDTQYF | TGCGCCAGCAGCCAAGATTCTTTCTCTAGCGGGGGGGGCACAGATACGCAGTATTTT
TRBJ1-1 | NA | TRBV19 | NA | CASSNPPGSYEAFF | TGTGCCAGTAGTAATCCCCCCGGGAGCTATGAAGCTTTCTTT
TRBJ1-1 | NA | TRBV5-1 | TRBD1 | CASSPKTGMNTEAFF | TGCGCCAGCAGCCCAAAGACAGGGATGAACACTGAAGCTTTCTTT
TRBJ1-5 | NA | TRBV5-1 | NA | CASSLDGSRNQPQHF | TGCGCCAGCAGCTTGGATGGGTCGCGGAATCAGCCCCAGCATTTT
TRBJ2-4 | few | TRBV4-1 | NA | CASSQPGFFSAEDKNIQYF | TGCGCCAGCAGCCAACCCGGATTTTTCTCGGCGGAGGACAAAAACATTCAGTACTTC
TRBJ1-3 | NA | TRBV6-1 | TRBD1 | CASSEVRTGGNTIYF | TGTGCCAGCAGTGAAGTTCGGACAGGTGGAAACACCATATATTTT
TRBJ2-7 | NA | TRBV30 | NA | CAWSNGGHEQYF | TGTGCCTGGAGTAATGGAGGCCACGAGCAGTACTTC
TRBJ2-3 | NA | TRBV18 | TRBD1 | CASSPPTSGQGGLVVQYF | TGTGCCAGCTCACCACCCACCTCCGGACAGGGGGGATTAGTTGTGCAGTATTTT
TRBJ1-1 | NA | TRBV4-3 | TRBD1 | CASSQLQGENTEAFF | TGCGCCAGCAGCCAACTACAGGGGGAGAACACTGAAGCTTTCTTT
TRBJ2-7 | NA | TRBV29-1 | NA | CSVQGNSYEQYF | TGCAGCGTTCAGGGGAACTCCTACGAGCAGTACTTC
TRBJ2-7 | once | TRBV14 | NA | CASSQGGSGVHEQYF | TGTGCCAGCAGCCAAGGGGGTTCCGGGGTCCACGAGCAGTACTTC
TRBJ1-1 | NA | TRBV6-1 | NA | CASSEIRANTEAFF | TGTGCCAGCAGTGAAATAAGAGCGAACACTGAAGCTTTCTTT
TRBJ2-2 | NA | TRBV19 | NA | CASRAVTRLTGELFF | TGTGCCAGTAGGGCCGTGACTAGATTAACCGGGGAGCTGTTTTTT
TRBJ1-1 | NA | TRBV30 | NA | CAWSFAVNTEAFF | TGTGCCTGGAGTTTTGCAGTGAACACTGAAGCTTTCTTT
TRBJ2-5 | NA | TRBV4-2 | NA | CASSPGDRDSQETQYF | TGTGCCAGCAGCCCGGGGGACCGGGATTCCCAAGAGACCCAGTACTTC
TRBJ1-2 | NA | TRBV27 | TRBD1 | CASSLSGTGYGYTF | TGTGCCAGCAGTTTATCGGGGACAGGATATGGCTACACCTTC
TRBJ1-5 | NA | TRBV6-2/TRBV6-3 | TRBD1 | CASSYADRAYSNQPQHF | TGTGCCAGCAGTTACGCGGACAGGGCATATAGCAATCAGCCCCAGCATTTT
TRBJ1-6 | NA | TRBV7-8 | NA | CASSLRGTAYNSPLHF | TGTGCCAGCAGCCTAAGGGGAACCGCGTATAATTCACCCCTCCACTTT
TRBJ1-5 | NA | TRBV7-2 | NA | CASSVSGGSNQPQHF | TGTGCCAGCAGCGTCTCGGGTGGCAGCAATCAGCCCCAGCATTTT
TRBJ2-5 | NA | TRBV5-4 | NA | CASSLVGQQETQYF | TGTGCCAGCAGCTTGGTTGGGCAGCAAGAGACCCAGTACTTC
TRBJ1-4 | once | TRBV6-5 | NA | CASTVSATNEKLFF | TGTGCCAGCACCGTGAGCGCAACTAATGAAAAACTGTTTTTT
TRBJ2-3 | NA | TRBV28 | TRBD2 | CASSSGLAGGLDTQYF | TGTGCCAGCAGTTCTGGACTAGCGGGGGGGTTGGATACGCAGTATTTT
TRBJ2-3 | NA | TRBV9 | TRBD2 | CASSPPWRGDTDTQYF | TGTGCCAGCAGCCCGCCTTGGCGGGGGGACACAGATACGCAGTATTTT
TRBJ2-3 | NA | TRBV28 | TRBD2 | CASSQRGYTDTQYF | TGTGCCAGCAGTCAGCGGGGGTACACAGATACGCAGTATTTT
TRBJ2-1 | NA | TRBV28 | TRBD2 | CASSMGLAHNEQFF | TGTGCCAGCAGCATGGGACTAGCGCACAATGAGCAGTTCTTC
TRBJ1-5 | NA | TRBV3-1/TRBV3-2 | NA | CASGSGNQPQHF | TGTGCCAGCGGTTCAGGGAATCAGCCCCAGCATTTT
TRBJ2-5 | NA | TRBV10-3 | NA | CAISAAGKQTQYF | TGTGCCATCAGTGCGGCGGGGAAACAGACCCAGTACTTC
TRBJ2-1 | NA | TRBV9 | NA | CASSAQGYNEQFF | TGTGCCAGCAGCGCTCAGGGATACAATGAGCAGTTCTTC
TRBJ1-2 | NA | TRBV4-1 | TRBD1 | CASSHAILEPGQRLNGYTF | TGCGCCAGCAGCCATGCTATTTTAGAGCCGGGACAGAGACTAAATGGCTACACCTTC